This TCR beta chain is drawn from a study of blood T cell repertoires in COVID-19. Study as a whole: Acute and convalescent COVID-19 specimens originated in the United States, Italy and Spain. The analysed material was cDNA or gDNA that came from T cells, B-cell-depleted T cells, or PBMCs.

This clone was counted a single time. Trimming cost V 2 bases and J 0 bases, with 11 bases left between them. The CDR3 sequence is 15 residues long. Germline CDR1 reads LGHNA; CDR2 reads YNFKEQ. TCRdb keeps only in-frame clones here, not all; method: immunoSEQ multiplex PCR. The sample consists of roughly 180,000 clones, 85% to 90% of them appearing once. V gene TRBV4-2 combines with J gene TRBJ2-7; D call uncertain. The origin of this receptor is a woman aged 60-75 years with acute or convalescent COVID-19. Sequenced input: peripheral blood. The CDR3 bases are TGTGCCAGCAGCCAACAGTTCCAAAGCTCCTACGAGCAGTACTTC. Translation: CASSQQFQSSYEQYF.